A selection of T cell receptor beta chains follows, all from one sample in a study of blood T cell repertoires in COVID-19. Repertoires were generated with immunoSEQ multiplex PCR, while TCRdb's copy carries only in-frame clones and drops some. The sample yields over 80,000 clones, over 70% seen once. The specimen was peripheral blood. The receptors here all came from a woman in her fifties or sixties with acute or convalescent COVID-19. Both conserved end residues are part of each CDR3. The order of the fields is clone size, V gene, J gene, D gene, CDR3 DNA, CDR3 protein. The D gene is left open where the match is weak. Clone sizes are given selectively: once, few, many, or a class where the clone is expanded.

abundance: NA; v_gene: TRBV11-2; j_gene: TRBJ2-2; d_gene: TRBD2; CDR3nt: TGTGCCAGCAGCCCGGGACTAGCGGGAGTGGCCGGGGAGCTGTTTTTT; CDR3aa: CASSPGLAGVAGELFF
abundance: NA; v_gene: TRBV5-1; j_gene: TRBJ1-1; d_gene: NA; CDR3nt: TGCGCCAGCAGCGTTACAGGGAACACTGAAGCTTTCTTT; CDR3aa: CASSVTGNTEAFF
abundance: NA; v_gene: TRBV6-2/TRBV6-3; j_gene: TRBJ1-1; d_gene: NA; CDR3nt: TGTGCCAGCAGTTACGGCCAGGCCACTGAAGCTTTCTTT; CDR3aa: CASSYGQATEAFF
abundance: once; v_gene: TRBV5-1; j_gene: TRBJ2-3; d_gene: TRBD2; CDR3nt: TGCGCCAGCAGCTCGGGACTAGCGGGAGGGCCGGTCACAGATACGCAGTATTTT; CDR3aa: CASSSGLAGGPVTDTQYF
abundance: NA; v_gene: TRBV19; j_gene: TRBJ1-2; d_gene: TRBD1; CDR3nt: TGTGCCAGTAGTTCGACAGGGGACGGTGGCTACACCTTC; CDR3aa: CASSSTGDGGYTF
abundance: NA; v_gene: TRBV29-1; j_gene: TRBJ2-3; d_gene: TRBD2; CDR3nt: TGCAGCGCCGGTACTAGCGGGACGACAGATACGCAGTATTTT; CDR3aa: CSAGTSGTTDTQYF
abundance: NA; v_gene: TRBV18; j_gene: TRBJ1-3; d_gene: NA; CDR3nt: TGTGCCAGCTCAGGCGACAGTCCCTCTGGAAACACCATATATTTT; CDR3aa: CASSGDSPSGNTIYF
abundance: NA; v_gene: TRBV3-1/TRBV3-2; j_gene: TRBJ2-7; d_gene: NA; CDR3nt: TGTGCCAGCAGCCAACTCTACGCGTCGGAGCAGTACTTC; CDR3aa: CASSQLYASEQYF
abundance: NA; v_gene: TRBV11-3; j_gene: TRBJ2-2; d_gene: NA; CDR3nt: TGTGCCAGCAGCTATCAGGGGCCCGGAAACGGGGAGCTGTTTTTT; CDR3aa: CASSYQGPGNGELFF
abundance: NA; v_gene: TRBV6-1; j_gene: TRBJ1-2; d_gene: TRBD1; CDR3nt: TGTGCCAGCAGTGAAGTAGGGACAGGGCTTAACTATGGCTACACCTTC; CDR3aa: CASSEVGTGLNYGYTF
abundance: NA; v_gene: TRBV27; j_gene: TRBJ2-7; d_gene: NA; CDR3nt: TGTGCCAGCAGTTTATCCGCCCGGGGTGAGCAGTACTTC; CDR3aa: CASSLSARGEQYF
abundance: NA; v_gene: TRBV5-1; j_gene: TRBJ2-5; d_gene: NA; CDR3nt: TGCGCCAGCAGCCCAGGACAGGGAGGGCAAGAGACCCAGTACTTC; CDR3aa: CASSPGQGGQETQYF
abundance: NA; v_gene: TRBV3-1/TRBV3-2; j_gene: TRBJ2-5; d_gene: TRBD2; CDR3nt: TGTGCCAGCAGCCAAGAACTAGCGGGAGGGCCGATCGGAGAGACCCAGTACTTC; CDR3aa: CASSQELAGGPIGETQYF
abundance: NA; v_gene: TRBV13; j_gene: TRBJ1-1; d_gene: TRBD1; CDR3nt: TGTGCCAGCAGCTTAGCCCCCGGGACAGGGAACACTGAAGCTTTCTTT; CDR3aa: CASSLAPGTGNTEAFF
abundance: NA; v_gene: TRBV5-4; j_gene: TRBJ2-7; d_gene: TRBD2; CDR3nt: TGTGCCAGCAGCACACGGACTAGCGGGATTTGGGCCTACGAGCAGTACTTC; CDR3aa: CASSTRTSGIWAYEQYF
abundance: NA; v_gene: TRBV2; j_gene: TRBJ2-3; d_gene: NA; CDR3nt: TGTGCCAGCGGCCCGGGGGTAGATACGCAGTATTTT; CDR3aa: CASGPGVDTQYF
abundance: NA; v_gene: TRBV20-1; j_gene: TRBJ1-5; d_gene: TRBD1; CDR3nt: TGCAGTGCTAGTACAGGGGCCAATCAGCCCCAGCATTTT; CDR3aa: CSASTGANQPQHF
abundance: NA; v_gene: TRBV5-1; j_gene: TRBJ1-1; d_gene: TRBD1; CDR3nt: TGCGCCAGCAGTCGAGGGACAGGGAACACTGAAGCTTTCTTT; CDR3aa: CASSRGTGNTEAFF